This T cell receptor (beta chain) was captured in a study of STAT5B mutations in CD4+ large granular lymphocyte leukemia. Germline V lookup: CDR1 MNHNY, CDR2 SVGAGI (reference sequence). There are 14 residues in the CDR3. V was clipped by 7 bases and J by 0 bases; unmatched bases: 6. Comments on this clone: The target antigen is unknown.

Findings and limits, study-wide: Compared with healthy controls (2/35), patient top clones favored TRBV06 (8/27).

Assay: immunoSEQ multiplex PCR; the TCRdb copy retains only in-frame clones and omits some. The sample contains more than 30,000 clones, less than 70% of which appear only once. The TCR comes from a human donor in good health. The chain joins TRBV6-6 to TRBJ2-7; 7 nucleotides align to TRBD1. Sequencing was performed on CD4+ T cells from blood buffy coats. CDR3 in amino acids: CASTEGASSYEQYF. CDR3 coding DNA: TGTGCCAGCACCGAGGGGGCGAGCTCCTACGAGCAGTACTTC.